This T cell receptor beta chain derives from a study of CD8+CD57+ T cells in acquired aplastic anemia. This clonotype appeared many times. The CDR3 is 15 residues long. With 2 bases clipped from V and 4 bases from J, the junction kept 7 bases outside the gene matches. Genomic DNA, the template, was used for profiling of the TCR beta VDJ and CDR3. Each CDR3 protein is one row after TCRdb ran MiXCR on the reads. The data contain 180,000 or so distinct CDR3 sequences, approximately 45% of them seen just once; the ten biggest clones take up around 3%. The sequence was obtained from a human donor in good health. Sequences were obtained from sorted CD4+, CD8+, or CD8+CD57+ T cells (not recorded which) from PBMCs. The chain employs TRBV12-3 or TRBV12-4 and TRBJ1-2; the match to TRBD1 covers 7 bases. The CDR3 sequence is CASSLQPGQSYGYTF. The CDR3, as DNA: TGTGCCAGCAGTTTACAACCGGGACAGTCCTATGGCTACACCTTC.